A selection of T cell receptor beta chains follows, all from one sample in a study of T cell responses to AZD1222 COVID-19 vaccine. Assay used: immunoSEQ multiplex PCR; TCRdb lists only in-frame clones, some missing. The table lists around 170,000 clones, roughly 88% of them singletons. The sequences come from peripheral blood, collected 28 days after the second AZD1222 dose. The receptor source for this set is an adult who received the AZD1222 COVID-19 vaccine. Both conserved end residues are part of each CDR3. D genes are given only for firm matches. Expanded clones get a size class; other rows say once, few or many, or leave the size out.

j_gene	abundance	d_gene	v_gene	CDR3nt	CDR3aa
TRBJ1-4	once	.	TRBV10-3	TGTGCCATCAGTGAGGTGGGGTCTAATGAAAAACTGTTTTTT	CAISEVGSNEKLFF
TRBJ2-2	few	.	TRBV7-7	TGTGCTAGCAGCCCCGACAGGAACACCGGGGAGCTGTTTTTT	CASSPDRNTGELFF
TRBJ2-7	.	.	TRBV5-1	TGCGCCAGCAGCTTGAGCTCGGTTCCCCGGGAGCAGTACTTC	CASSLSSVPREQYF
TRBJ2-7	.	.	TRBV6-5	TGTGCCAGCACGCCCCCGTCGGGTACCACCTACGAGCAGTACTTC	CASTPPSGTTYEQYF
TRBJ2-4	.	.	TRBV28	TGTGCCAGCAGTTTAAGGCCTGGGTATACGGACATTCAGTACTTC	CASSLRPGYTDIQYF
TRBJ1-2	.	.	TRBV5-1	TGCGCCAGCAGCCCCCGGCAGGGGCTCCACTATGGCTACACCTTC	CASSPRQGLHYGYTF
TRBJ1-5	.	TRBD1	TRBV5-6	TGTGCCAGCAGCTTGTGGGACAGGGGGCATGAGCCCCAGCATTTT	CASSLWDRGHEPQHF
TRBJ2-7	.	.	TRBV28	TGTGCCAGCGGGGCCTACGAGCAGTACTTC	CASGAYEQYF
TRBJ1-2	.	.	TRBV30	TGTGCCTGGAGCACAGACACGTATGGCTACACCTTC	CAWSTDTYGYTF
TRBJ1-5	.	.	TRBV7-2	TGTGCCAGCAGCTTTACCAATCAGCCCCAGCATTTT	CASSFTNQPQHF
TRBJ1-6	few	.	TRBV28	TGTGCCAGCAACGGGAGGGAGAAGGGATCCTATAATTCACCCCTCCACTTT	CASNGREKGSYNSPLHF
TRBJ1-2	.	TRBD1	TRBV29-1	TGCAGCGTTGGAGGGGGCGGCTATGGCTACACCTTC	CSVGGGGYGYTF
TRBJ1-5	.	TRBD1	TRBV29-1	TGCAGCGTTGCCCCCGGACAGGGGGCCCAGCCCCAGCATTTT	CSVAPGQGAQPQHF
TRBJ2-7	.	TRBD2	TRBV9	TGTGCCAGCAGCGTAGCCAGCGGGGGTGTCTACGAGCAGTACTTC	CASSVASGGVYEQYF
TRBJ1-2	.	TRBD1	TRBV27	TGTGCCAGCAGTACGGGACAGGGCTATGGCTACACCTTC	CASSTGQGYGYTF
TRBJ2-1	once	TRBD2	TRBV9	TGTGCCAGCAGCGTAGACCCTACGGGGGGGGTTAATGAGCAGTTCTTC	CASSVDPTGGVNEQFF
TRBJ1-4	.	.	TRBV9	TGTGCCAGCAGCGTAGGGGGGAGGGTAGGAGATGAAAAACTGTTTTTT	CASSVGGRVGDEKLFF
TRBJ1-4	.	.	TRBV4-1	TGCGCCAGCAGAATCCTTAAAGAAAAACTGTTTTTT	CASRILKEKLFF
TRBJ1-5	.	TRBD1	TRBV12-3/TRBV12-4	TGTGCCAGCAGTTTACAGGGGGCACAGCCCCAGCATTTT	CASSLQGAQPQHF
TRBJ2-1	.	TRBD2	TRBV19	TGTGCCAGTAGTCTAGAGACAGCGGGGGGTCGCGAAAATGAGCAGTTCTTC	CASSLETAGGRENEQFF
TRBJ2-7	.	.	TRBV2	TGTGCCAGCAGTGAACGGGAACGGGCCTACGAGCAGTACTTC	CASSERERAYEQYF
TRBJ1-4	.	.	TRBV5-5	TGTGCCAGCAGCGGGAACAGCCTCCGCTATGAAAAACTGTTTTTT	CASSGNSLRYEKLFF
TRBJ1-5	once	.	TRBV6-6	TGTGCCAGCAGTTACTCGTTCCGAGGGGATCAGCCCCAGCATTTT	CASSYSFRGDQPQHF
TRBJ2-2	.	TRBD2	TRBV6-4	TGTGCCAGCAGCGGGGAGGGCACCGGGGAGCTGTTTTTT	CASSGEGTGELFF
TRBJ1-4	.	.	TRBV19	TGTGCCAGTAGTAACTACCGGGGCCCTAATGAAAAACTGTTTTTT	CASSNYRGPNEKLFF
TRBJ2-7	.	.	TRBV4-1	TGCGCCAGCAGCCTTACTCAAGAGGGCTCCTACGAGCAGTACTTC	CASSLTQEGSYEQYF
TRBJ1-6	many	TRBD1	TRBV3-1/TRBV3-2	TGTGCCAGCAGGACAGGGACGGGTAATTCACCCCTCCACTTT	CASRTGTGNSPLHF
TRBJ2-7	.	.	TRBV5-1	TGCGCCAGCAGCACAGAACCACTTAGTACCTCCGAGCAGTACTTC	CASSTEPLSTSEQYF
TRBJ2-1	.	.	TRBV18	TGTGCCAGCTCACCACCGGGCGCCACCTACAATGAGCAGTTCTTC	CASSPPGATYNEQFF
TRBJ2-1	once	TRBD2	TRBV6-1	TGTGCCAGCAGTGAAGATAGCGGGCCTTACAATGAGCAGTTCTTC	CASSEDSGPYNEQFF
TRBJ2-5	.	.	TRBV7-3	TGTGCCAGCAGTTTCGGATTTCAAGAGACCCAGTACTTC	CASSFGFQETQYF
TRBJ2-7	.	TRBD2	TRBV7-9	TGTGCCAGCAGCCGGGGACTAGCGGGGGGGCTGTACGAGCAGTACTTC	CASSRGLAGGLYEQYF
TRBJ2-6	.	TRBD1	TRBV3-1/TRBV3-2	TGTGCCAGCAGCCAGATAGACAGGGGGCTTCGCTCTGGGGCCAACGTCCTGACTTTC	CASSQIDRGLRSGANVLTF
TRBJ2-6	once	.	TRBV9	TGTGCCAGCAGCGTTTTCCGGGACACCAACTCTGGGGCCAACGTCCTGACTTTC	CASSVFRDTNSGANVLTF
TRBJ2-7	.	TRBD1	TRBV5-4	TGTGCCAGCAGCTTGCCGCGCGACAGGGGGTACGAGCAGTACTTC	CASSLPRDRGYEQYF
TRBJ1-5	.	.	TRBV7-2	TGTGCCAGCAGCCTTCGGACAGCGAATCAGCCCCAGCATTTT	CASSLRTANQPQHF
TRBJ1-3	.	.	TRBV6-5	TGTGCCAGCGAAACGACAGGTGCTGGAAACACCATATATTTT	CASETTGAGNTIYF
TRBJ1-5	.	TRBD1	TRBV7-2	TGTGCCAGCAGCGCCCAGGGGGGAGGTGATCAGCCCCAGCATTTT	CASSAQGGGDQPQHF
TRBJ2-2	.	.	TRBV5-1	TGCGCCAGCAGCTTGTCTTCAGGGAACACCGGGGAGCTGTTTTTT	CASSLSSGNTGELFF
TRBJ2-1	.	.	TRBV19	TGTGCCAGTAGTACGAGGGGTAATGAGCAGTTCTTC	CASSTRGNEQFF
TRBJ2-7	.	TRBD1	TRBV6-5	TGTGCCAGCAGTTCCACCGGGACAGGGCTCTACGAGCAGTACTTC	CASSSTGTGLYEQYF
TRBJ2-1	.	.	TRBV6-1	TGTGCCAGCAGTGAACGACGGGGAACCTACAATGAGCAGTTCTTC	CASSERRGTYNEQFF
TRBJ2-7	few	.	TRBV21-1	TGTGCCAGCAGCCCCCCGGGACAGGGACTAAACGAGCAGTACTTC	CASSPPGQGLNEQYF
TRBJ2-3	.	TRBD1	TRBV5-6	TGTGCCAGCAGCCCGACCTACAGGGGAGATACGCAGTATTTT	CASSPTYRGDTQYF
TRBJ2-7	.	TRBD2	TRBV6-1	TGTGCCAGCAGTGACCCCGGGGGGGGCGCCTCCTACGAGCAGTACTTC	CASSDPGGGASYEQYF
TRBJ1-2	.	TRBD1	TRBV11-2	TGTGCCAGCAGCGAAACAGGGGGCATCATTCTAGGAGGCTACACCTTC	CASSETGGIILGGYTF
TRBJ2-5	once	.	TRBV5-4	TGTGCCAGCAGCTTGTGGGCCGGAGAGACCCAGTACTTC	CASSLWAGETQYF
TRBJ1-6	.	.	TRBV6-5	TGTGCCAGCAGTTACTCGACGATCGTGGATTCACCCCTCCACTTT	CASSYSTIVDSPLHF
TRBJ2-3	.	.	TRBV7-3	TGTGCCAGCAGCTTAGAGACCAACACAGATACGCAGTATTTT	CASSLETNTDTQYF
TRBJ1-2	.	.	TRBV7-2	TGTGCCAGCAGCTTAGTGGGCCGCCTGGCCGGCTACACCTTC	CASSLVGRLAGYTF
TRBJ2-1	.	TRBD2	TRBV14	TGTGCCAGCAGCCGGGGACTAGCGGTTAGGGAGCAGTTCTTC	CASSRGLAVREQFF
TRBJ1-3	.	.	TRBV19	TGTGCCAGTAGGAGGGAGTCTGGAAACACCATATATTTT	CASRRESGNTIYF
TRBJ1-3	.	TRBD1	TRBV7-2	TGTGCCAGCAGGCGTACAGGGGGCGCGATTGGAAACACCATATATTTT	CASRRTGGAIGNTIYF
TRBJ1-5	.	.	TRBV5-4	TGTGCCAGCAGCTTGTCCCCTGCCGGCAATCAGCCCCAGCATTTT	CASSLSPAGNQPQHF
TRBJ1-2	once	.	TRBV25-1	TGTGCCAGCGAAGACACTAACTATGGCTACACCTTC	CASEDTNYGYTF
TRBJ1-2	few	.	TRBV5-4	TGTGCCAGCAGCTCGGACAGATATGGCTACACCTTC	CASSSDRYGYTF
TRBJ1-4	.	.	TRBV7-4	TGTGCCAGCAGCCGTAAAAACGTGAGGACAGCTTTTAATGAAAAACTGTTTTTT	CASSRKNVRTAFNEKLFF